These 28 T cell receptor beta chains were all obtained from the same sample, sequenced in a study of blood T cells in healthy people across ages. Using a J-beta primer mix together with a sample-barcoded 5' primer, a second PCR was run for about 6 to 12 cycles. Each CDR3 protein is one row after TCRdb ran MiXCR on the 5' RACE reads. Of about 1,600,000 distinct CDR3 sequences detected, approximately 40% appear once; the ten largest clones hold roughly 8.2%. The sample was blood. The source of these receptors is a woman between 18 and 29 years old in good health.

This clonotype occurred a few times. CDR3 loop: CASSQWMGGLNEQFF. In DNA, the CDR3 is TGCGCCAGCAGCCAGTGGATGGGGGGCCTCAATGAGCAGTTCTTC. The chain combines TRBV4-1 with TRBJ2-1; D is possibly TRBD1 or TRBD2 (6 bases each). Germline-derived CDR1 and CDR2 are MGHRA and YSYEKL. V gave up 3 bases and J gave up 6 bases, with 15 bases separating them. This CDR3 has 15 amino acids.

This chain joins TRBV7-9 and TRBJ1-3, with TRBD1 matching 7 bases. Germline V lookup: CDR1 SEHNR, CDR2 FQNEAQ (reference sequence). The junction had 6 bases not matched to a gene; V was cut back by 4 bases and J by 0 bases. The CDR3 has 16 amino acids. CDR3 sequence: CASSSDRFFSGNTIYF. The CDR3 DNA follows: TGTGCCAGCAGCTCGGACAGGTTCTTCTCTGGAAACACCATATATTTT.

This clonotype was recorded a few times. The J gene is TRBJ1-5, the V gene TRBV10-3; D is undetermined. Germline assignment: CDR1 ENHRY and CDR2 SYGVKD. The germline V and J ends were trimmed by 0 bases and 6 bases, with 18 bases remaining between them. The CDR3 has 17 residues. Written as DNA, the CDR3 is TGTGCCATCAGTGAGTCGTGGTCTTATGAGGTGGGTCAGCCCCAGCATTTT. Translation gives CAISESWSYEVGQPQHF.

The genes are TRBV20-1 and TRBJ2-3, with 8 positions matching TRBD2. The CDR3 consists of 13 residues. V gave up 5 bases and J gave up 1 base; unmatched junction bases: 2. Germline V gene sequence: CDR1 DFQATT, CDR2 SNEGSKA (reference sequence). The chain's CDR3 is CSASAGGTDTQYF. DNA for the CDR3: TGCAGTGCTTCAGCGGGAGGCACAGATACGCAGTATTTT.

The chain links TRBV20-1 to TRBJ2-4; 7 nucleotides match TRBD1. The J call may be in error: the DNA end matches TRBJ2-7 better. Germline V lookup: CDR1 DFQATT, CDR2 SNEGSKA (reference sequence). There are 15 residues in the CDR3. The CDR3 is CSARNPLTGRDEQYF. The DNA for the CDR3 is TGCAGTGCTAGAAATCCATTGACAGGGCGGGACGAGCAGTACTTC.

The chain employs TRBV6-5 and TRBJ1-1; D unclear. Trimming pared 2 bases from V and 1 base from J, leaving 8 bases between. The CDR3 extends over 14 amino acids. The germline V gene has CDR1 MNHEY and CDR2 SVGAGI. The CDR3 is CASSYALQNTEAFF. DNA for the CDR3: TGTGCCAGCAGTTACGCACTACAGAACACTGAAGCTTTCTTT.

This clonotype was detected only a few times. The rearrangement uses TRBV7-2 and TRBJ2-1; TRBD2 agrees at 14 bases. Germline trimming cut 5 bases from V and 6 bases from J; bases unmatched to any gene: 6. Germline V gene lookup returns CDR1 SGHTA and CDR2 FQGNSA. The CDR3 runs to 16 residues. The CDR3 here is CASSRTSGRSGNEQFF. DNA for the CDR3: TGTGCCAGCAGCCGGACTAGCGGGAGGTCAGGCAATGAGCAGTTCTTC.

The V gene is TRBV6-1, the J gene TRBJ2-7; 10 bases align to TRBD1. V was pared by 2 bases and J by 3 bases, with 7 bases of the junction left unmatched. This CDR3 is built from 16 residues. CDR1 and CDR2 from the germline V gene are MNHNS and SASEGT. The CDR3 region has the DNA TGTGCCAGCAGTGAATGGAGGACAGGGGGAATCTACGAGCAGTACTTC. This sequence encodes CASSEWRTGGIYEQYF.

The V gene is TRBV4-1, the J gene TRBJ1-2, with a possible D match to TRBD1 (5 bases). V was pared by 2 bases and J by 10 bases, with 11 bases between. The CDR3 covers 12 residues. Germline V gene sequence: CDR1 MGHRA, CDR2 YSYEKL. This CDR3 is CASSQRAGNYTF. The CDR3 DNA sequence: TGCGCCAGCAGCCAAAGGGCAGGGAACTACACCTTC.

This clonotype was seen more than once but under ten times. The genes are TRBV11-2 and TRBJ2-3; 9 bases align to TRBD2. Germline V gene sequence: CDR1 SGHAT, CDR2 FQNNGV. CDR3 size: 17 residues. After removal of 5 bases from V and 2 bases from J, the junction contained 11 bases not matched to a gene. In DNA, the CDR3 is TGTGCCAGCAGCGCCCGCCAGACTAGCGGCGTCACAGATACGCAGTATTTT. Residues: CASSARQTSGVTDTQYF. Complete variable domain (other parts from reference TRBV11-2 and TRBJ2-3): EAGVAQSPRYKIIEKRQSVAFWCNPISGHATLYWYQQILGQGPKLLIQFQNNGVVDDSQLPKDRFSAERLKGVDSTLKIQPAKLEDSAVYLCASSARQTSGVTDTQYFGPGTRLTVL.

This clonotype was counted at least ten times. The genes are TRBV7-2 and TRBJ2-3, with D uncertain. The CDR3 consists of 16 residues. Germline lookup yields CDR1 SGHTA and CDR2 FQGNSA. Trimming stripped 4 bases from V and 5 bases from J, with 19 bases between. CDR3 sequence: CASSSGGDLTKDTQYF. CDR3 DNA: TGTGCCAGCAGCTCCGGCGGAGATCTAACGAAAGATACGCAGTATTTT.

The sample holds a few counts of this clonotype. This chain connects TRBV20-1 to TRBJ2-5; either TRBD1 or TRBD2 may supply D (5 bases each). Germline V gene lookup returns CDR1 DFQATT and CDR2 SNEGSKA (reference sequence). The ends were cut back, 2 bases at V and 4 bases at J, with 14 bases in the middle. The CDR3 is made up of 14 amino acids. This CDR3 reads CSARPSGRTETQYF. The CDR3 region has the DNA TGCAGTGCTAGACCATCAGGGAGAACAGAGACCCAGTACTTC.

In its sample, this clonotype was seen a few times. V is TRBV4-1 and J is TRBJ2-3; 12 bases are shared with TRBD2. The junction had 15 bases not matched to a gene; V was cut back by 2 bases and J by 0 bases. Germline V gene lookup returns CDR1 MGHRA and CDR2 YSYEKL. The CDR3 is 21 residues long. The DNA of the CDR3 is TGCGCCAGCAGCCAAACCCTGGGACTAGCGGGCTCTCGGCCTAGCACAGATACGCAGTATTTT. It encodes CASSQTLGLAGSRPSTDTQYF.

This clonotype was counted many times. The rearrangement uses TRBV4-1 and TRBJ2-4; tentatively, D is TRBD1 (6 bases). V lost 4 bases, J lost 0 bases, and 10 bases lay in between. This CDR3 has 15 amino acids. The germline CDR1 and CDR2 sequences are MGHRA and YSYEKL. The CDR3 nucleotides read TGCGCCAGCAGCCGGGACAACCTAGCCAAAAACATTCAGTACTTC. It codes for CASSRDNLAKNIQYF.

CDR3 residues: CASSEGSAIGSNEQFF. The CDR3, as DNA: TGTGCCAGCAGCGAAGGGTCCGCAATCGGATCCAATGAGCAGTTCTTC. The chain couples TRBV9 to TRBJ2-1; D not certain. The V gene's germline CDR1 is SGDLS and CDR2 YYNGEE. V lost 3 bases and J 6 bases, leaving 19 bases between the germline ends. The CDR3 has 16 amino acids.

The chain recombines TRBV5-1 with TRBJ1-4, with D perhaps TRBD1 (5 bases). There are 16 residues in the CDR3. Germline assignment: CDR1 SGHRS and CDR2 YFSETQ. V gave up 3 bases and J gave up 1 base, with 13 bases separating them. The CDR3 coding sequence is TGCGCCAGCAGCTCGGGACGGACCGGAACTAATGAAAAACTGTTTTTT. This translates into CASSSGRTGTNEKLFF.

The rearrangement links TRBV7-6 to TRBJ1-2; 7 positions match TRBD1. V was clipped by 3 bases and J by 1 base; unmatched bases: 11. Germline V lookup: CDR1 SGHVS, CDR2 FNYEAQ. The CDR3 totals 17 residues. CDR3 sequence reads: CASSLGYLGQYNYGYTF. The CDR3 DNA reads TGTGCCAGCAGCTTGGGTTATCTGGGACAGTATAACTATGGCTACACCTTC.

The chain recombines TRBV4-2 with TRBJ2-3; D is ambiguous. Trimming stripped 0 bases from V and 1 base from J, with 11 bases between. This CDR3 spans 16 amino acids. Germline V gives CDR1 LGHNA, CDR2 YNFKEQ. The CDR3 nucleotides are TGTGCCAGCAGCCAAGATGAAAGTACGGGCACAGATACGCAGTATTTT. Translated, it gives CASSQDESTGTDTQYF.

The sample holds a few counts of this clonotype. The V gene is TRBV29-1, the J gene TRBJ1-1, with a weak D call TRBD1 (5 bases). The germline V gene encodes CDR1 SQVTM and CDR2 ANQGSEA. The length of the CDR3 is 13 residues. Trimming pared 3 bases from V and 7 bases from J, leaving 15 bases between. This chain's CDR3 is CSVEVLGGIEAFF. In DNA, the CDR3 is TGCAGCGTTGAGGTTTTGGGGGGGATTGAAGCTTTCTTT. The whole variable domain, filled in from reference TRBV29-1 and TRBJ1-1, reads SAVISQKPSRDICQRGTSLTIQCQVDSQVTMMFWYRQQPGQSLTLIATANQGSEATYESGFVIDKFPISRPNLTFSTLTVSNMSPEDSSIYLCSVEVLGGIEAFFGQGTRLTVV.

The V call is TRBV7-3, the J call TRBJ1-3; the D is unclear. The CDR3 is 19 residues long. Germline CDR1 SGHTA, CDR2 FQGTGA. Trimming removed 3 bases from V and 0 bases from J, with 21 bases in between. The CDR3 region has the DNA TGTGCCAGCAGCTTCGAACCCCACTGCTTCGGGAGCTCTGGAAACACCATATATTTT. It translates to CASSFEPHCFGSSGNTIYF.

The chain is built from TRBV6-5 and TRBJ2-5; weak D call: TRBD2 (6 bases). The CDR3 is 12 residues long. The germline V gene has CDR1 MNHEY and CDR2 SVGAGI. With 8 bases removed from V and 3 bases from J, the gap between germline ends came to 10 bases. CDR3 DNA: TGTGCCAGCGCTCGGGGGAAAGAGACCCAGTACTTC. Translation gives CASARGKETQYF.

This clonotype has only a few counts. This chain links TRBV20-1 with TRBJ1-2, with D tentatively TRBD1 (6 bases). The CDR3 extends over 14 amino acids. The V end lost 4 bases, the J end lost 2 bases, and 14 bases lay between the germline ends. Germline loops: CDR1 DFQATT, CDR2 SNEGSKA (reference sequence). The CDR3 region has the DNA TGCAGTGCTACTCGGGGCGGGACAAACTATGGCTACACCTTC. Amino acids: CSATRGGTNYGYTF.

V and J are TRBV19 and TRBJ2-5; a weak D match, TRBD2 (5 bases). The CDR3 consists of 15 residues. The V and J ends lost 6 bases and 1 base respectively, with 15 bases between them. Germline loops: CDR1 LNHDA, CDR2 SQIVND (reference sequence). CDR3 region: CASRGLEGLQETQYF. In DNA, the CDR3 is TGTGCCAGTAGGGGCCTTGAGGGCCTCCAAGAGACCCAGTACTTC. Full variable domain (missing parts from reference TRBV19 and TRBJ2-5): DGGITQSPKYLFRKEGQNVTLSCEQNLNHDAMYWYRQDPGQGLRLIYYSQIVNDFQKGDIAEGYSVSREKKESFPLTVTSAQKNPTAFYLCASRGLEGLQETQYFGPGTRLLVL.

The gene calls are TRBV6-4 and TRBJ2-1; D call uncertain. The germline V and J ends were trimmed by 2 bases and 8 bases, with 10 bases remaining between them. Germline V gene lookup returns CDR1 MRHNA and CDR2 SNTAGT. There are 13 residues in the CDR3. CDR3 nucleotides: TGTGCCAGCAGTGACACAGTTTTCGATGAGCAGTTCTTC. Protein sequence: CASSDTVFDEQFF.

This clonotype was seen a handful of times. This chain links TRBV20-1 with TRBJ2-1, with 7 bases that match TRBD1. This CDR3 comprises 15 residues. The germline V gene has CDR1 DFQATT and CDR2 SNEGSKA (reference sequence). The V segment lost 0 bases and the J segment 2 bases; nucleotides outside the gene matches: 4. The CDR3 here is CSARDRDRTYNEQFF. The CDR3 DNA reads TGCAGTGCTAGAGATCGGGACAGAACCTACAATGAGCAGTTCTTC.

This clonotype was counted a few times. The J gene is TRBJ1-5, the V gene TRBV6-8, with 12 bases matching TRBD1. V dropped 2 bases and J dropped 3; count of bases not matched to a gene: 17. Germline CDR1 MNHGY, CDR2 SAAAGT. The CDR3 loop spans 21 amino acids. For the CDR3, the DNA is TGTGCCAGCAGTTACCGGGGTCGGGACAGGGGGCAGGGCGGCTTCAATCAGCCCCAGCATTTT. This encodes CASSYRGRDRGQGGFNQPQHF.

The sample holds a few counts of this clonotype. The chain carries TRBV12-3 or TRBV12-4 and TRBJ2-2, with 9 nucleotides matching TRBD2. After removal of 6 bases from V and 4 bases from J, the junction contained 9 bases not matched to a gene. The CDR3 has 16 amino acids. The CDR3 sequence: CASRPPAGGPTGELFF. CDR3 in DNA: TGTGCCAGCAGGCCCCCGGCGGGAGGGCCCACCGGGGAGCTGTTTTTT.

The CDR3 DNA sequence: TGTGCCACCAGTGATTTGAGCACAGGGACTAGCCTCAATGAGCAGTTCTTC. It encodes CATSDLSTGTSLNEQFF. The V gene is TRBV24-1, the J gene TRBJ2-1; 9 positions agree with TRBD2. V was pared by 0 bases and J by 6 bases, with 8 bases of the junction left unmatched. The CDR3 consists of 17 residues. Germline V gene data show CDR1 as KGHDR and CDR2 as SFDVKD.